These 30 T cell receptor beta chains came from one sample sequenced in a study of Ad26.COV2.S vaccination and SARS-CoV-2 variants. The sample's treatment: about 20 received Ad26.COV2.S at low or high dose, single or two shots; several received placebo; per-sample allocation not given. The investigators took samples on day 63 after the first vaccine or placebo injection. The repertoire was sequenced with immunoSEQ multiplex PCR; TCRdb's copy has only in-frame clones and lacks some. Altogether around 250,000 clones are present, approximately 89% being singletons, with the ten largest covering less than 3.5%. The sample consisted of peripheral blood, taken in a trial of Ad26.COV2.S vaccine versus placebo. The source is a person aged 18-65 years who received the Ad26.COV2.S COVID-19 vaccine or a placebo.

This chain uses TRBV7-9 with TRBJ2-3; the match to TRBD2 covers 7 bases. Germline loops: CDR1 SEHNR, CDR2 FQNEAQ (reference sequence). The ends lost 1 base at V and 2 bases at J; junction bases unmatched: 12. The CDR3 runs 18 residues. CDR3 nucleotide sequence: TGTGCCAGCAGCTTAGGAGGGCCGGGTAGCGGGCCCACAGATACGCAGTATTTT. This sequence encodes CASSLGGPGSGPTDTQYF.

V and J are TRBV5-1 and TRBJ1-1, with D possibly TRBD1 on 5 matching bases. Trimming removed 0 bases at V and 3 bases at J, with 12 bases between. This CDR3 has 15 amino acids. Germline V CDR1 and CDR2: SGHRS, YFSETQ. The CDR3 reads CASSLAGPGHTEAFF. Here the CDR3 DNA reads TGCGCCAGCAGCTTGGCGGGCCCGGGGCACACTGAAGCTTTCTTT. The full variable domain, completed using reference TRBV5-1 and TRBJ1-1, is KAGVTQTPRYLIKTRGQQVTLSCSPISGHRSVSWYQQTPGQGLQFLFEYFSETQRNKGNFPGRFSGRQFSNSRSEMNVSTLELGDSALYLCASSLAGPGHTEAFFGQGTRLTVV.

The chain couples TRBV15 to TRBJ1-5; unclear D gene. The V gene lost 5 bases and the J gene lost 4 bases, with 18 bases spanning the gap. In germline, CDR1 is LNHNV, CDR2 YYDKDF (reference sequence). This CDR3 region has 16 residues. The CDR3 DNA is TGTGCCACCAGCGGGGTTGATTGGACGGGGAATCAGCCCCAGCATTTT. Its protein product is CATSGVDWTGNQPQHF.

V usage is TRBV4-1 and J usage is TRBJ2-1, with TRBD2 matching 16 bases. The J segment lost 8 bases and the V segment lost 4 bases, leaving 11 bases of the junction unmatched. CDR3 size: 18 residues. Germline CDR1 is MGHRA and CDR2 is YSYEKL. Here the CDR3 reads CASSRGTSGGATVYEQFF. CDR3 coding DNA: TGCGCCAGCAGCCGCGGGACTAGCGGGGGGGCAACGGTTTATGAGCAGTTCTTC.

The rearrangement links TRBV7-9 to TRBJ1-4, with 7 nucleotides matching TRBD1. The CDR3 has 13 residues. Germline values: CDR1 SEHNR, CDR2 FQNEAQ (reference sequence). The ends lost 1 base at V and 10 bases at J; junction bases unmatched: 3. This CDR3 reads CASSLGTGAKLFF. CDR3 DNA: TGTGCCAGCAGCTTAGGTACAGGGGCAAAACTGTTTTTT.

The J gene is TRBJ2-3, the V gene TRBV4-3; no clear D gene. Trimming pared 0 bases from V and 7 bases from J, leaving 14 bases between. Germline CDR1 reads LGHNA; CDR2 reads YSLEER. This CDR3 is 15 amino acids long. The CDR3 coding sequence is TGCGCCAGCAGCCAAGAGACGGGCATACTAAATACGCAGTATTTT. This codes for CASSQETGILNTQYF.

The chain couples TRBV30 to TRBJ1-1; weak D call: TRBD1 (5 bases). The V end was cut by 8 bases, the J end by 5 bases, with 18 bases between. Germline CDR1 is GTSNPN and CDR2 is SVGIG (reference sequence). The CDR3 runs to 13 residues. CDR3 sequence: CAPGTVRETEAFF. The CDR3 DNA is TGTGCCCCGGGGACCGTCCGGGAGACTGAAGCTTTCTTT.

The CDR3, as DNA: TGTGCCAGTAGTACCTCAGGTGCTGGGGCCAACGTCCTGACTTTC. Translating gives CASSTSGAGANVLTF. This chain connects TRBV19 to TRBJ2-6; D gene ambiguous. The CDR3 has 15 residues. V lost 4 bases to trimming and J lost 2 bases, with 9 bases between them. Germline values: CDR1 LNHDA, CDR2 SQIVND (reference sequence).

J is TRBJ1-3 and V is TRBV10-2, with D possibly matching TRBD1 (5 bases). The V gene lost 8 bases and the J gene lost 3 bases, with 17 bases spanning the gap. Germline CDR1 reads WSHSY; CDR2 reads SAAADI. This CDR3 contains 15 residues. The CDR3 sequence is CASWESRGYGNTIYF. For the CDR3, the DNA is TGCGCCAGCTGGGAGTCGCGGGGCTATGGAAACACCATATATTTT.

The chain couples TRBV7-8 to TRBJ1-1; the match to TRBD1 covers 9 bases. This CDR3 has 15 residues. V dropped 5 bases and J dropped 4; count of bases not matched to a gene: 8. Germline-derived CDR1 and CDR2 are SGHVS and FQNEAQ. The CDR3 loop is CASSRTGGGSTEAFF. In DNA form, the CDR3 reads TGTGCCAGCAGCCGTACAGGGGGCGGGAGCACTGAAGCTTTCTTT.

CDR3 amino acids: CASSYGGRDGAYNEQFF. CDR3 DNA sequence: TGCGCCAGCAGTTATGGCGGCCGGGACGGAGCCTACAATGAGCAGTTCTTC. The V call is TRBV5-1, the J call TRBJ2-1; the D call may be TRBD1 or TRBD2 (5 bases each). The CDR3 sequence is 17 residues long. Looked up from germline, CDR1 is SGHRS and CDR2 is YFSETQ. V gave up 5 bases and J gave up 2 bases, with 20 bases separating them.

This clone was seen a single time. The chain joins TRBV5-1 to TRBJ2-2; 9 bases are a match to TRBD1. The V and J ends lost 2 bases and 5 bases, in that order; junction bases with no gene match: 10. This CDR3 has 17 amino acids. Germline CDR1 reads SGHRS; CDR2 reads YFSETQ. The chain's CDR3 is CASSLTPGQGKTGELFF. The CDR3 DNA follows: TGCGCCAGCAGCTTAACCCCGGGACAGGGAAAAACCGGGGAGCTGTTTTTT.

The rearrangement joins TRBV30 to TRBJ2-1, with TRBD2 matching over 10 bases. The ends lost 3 bases at V and 4 bases at J; junction bases unmatched: 6. Germline values: CDR1 GTSNPN, CDR2 SVGIG (reference sequence). This CDR3 is built from 15 residues. The CDR3 is CAWRGLAGVYNEQFF. CDR3 nucleotide sequence: TGTGCCTGGAGGGGGCTAGCGGGGGTGTACAATGAGCAGTTCTTC. Full variable domain (remainder filled in from reference TRBV30 and TRBJ2-1): SQTIHQWPATLVQPVGSPLSLECTVEGTSNPNLYWYRQAAGRGLQLLFYSVGIGQISSEVPQNLSASRPQDRQFILSSKKLLLSDSGFYLCAWRGLAGVYNEQFFGPGTRLTVL.

This chain connects TRBV5-1 to TRBJ1-1, with TRBD1 matching 7 bases. The germline V gene has CDR1 SGHRS and CDR2 YFSETQ. CDR3 length equals 14 residues. J was trimmed by 3 bases and V by 4 bases; bases with no gene match: 6. The CDR3 spells CASSMDRTDTEAFF. DNA for the CDR3: TGCGCCAGCAGCATGGACAGGACAGACACTGAAGCTTTCTTT.

CDR3 coding DNA: TGCAGCGTCACCGACCAGGGGGAGCAGTACTTC. Protein: CSVTDQGEQYF. The gene calls are TRBV29-1 and TRBJ2-7; possibly TRBD1 for D (6 bases). V dropped 6 bases and J dropped 7 bases, with 13 bases sitting between them. CDR1 is SQVTM and CDR2 is ANQGSEA in the germline V gene. The CDR3 extends over 11 amino acids.

The rearrangement links TRBV18 to TRBJ2-3; a weak D match, TRBD2 (6 bases). This CDR3 has 17 residues. The germline V gene has CDR1 KGHSH and CDR2 LQKENI. V lost 0 bases, J lost 2 bases, and 15 bases lay in between. The CDR3, as DNA: TGTGCCAGCTCACCACCGTTAACGGGAGCCCCCACAGATACGCAGTATTTT. It encodes CASSPPLTGAPTDTQYF.

This sequence joins TRBV6-1 and TRBJ1-3, with D uncertain. The germline CDR1 and CDR2 sequences are MNHNS and SASEGT. The CDR3 consists of 14 residues. V dropped 0 bases and J dropped 1 base, with 4 bases sitting between them. The CDR3 bases are TGTGCCAGCAGTGAAGCTATATCTGGAAACACCATATATTTT. Translation: CASSEAISGNTIYF.

V usage is TRBV2 and J usage is TRBJ2-2; the D gene could be TRBD1 or TRBD2 (5 bases each). The CDR3 loop spans 15 amino acids. V lost 6 bases and J lost 1, with 12 bases in between. The V gene's germline CDR1 is SNHLY and CDR2 FYNNEI. CDR3 in amino acids: CASRQGTLNTGELFF. The CDR3 bases are TGTGCCAGCAGACAAGGGACCTTGAACACCGGGGAGCTGTTTTTT.

The chain joins TRBV7-9 to TRBJ2-6, with 8 nucleotides matching TRBD2. The V and J ends lost 3 bases and 3 bases, in that order; junction bases with no gene match: 13. Looked up from germline, CDR1 is SEHNR and CDR2 is FQNEAQ (reference sequence). This CDR3 contains 19 residues. The DNA for the CDR3 is TGTGCCAGCAGCTTCAGGCGGATTGGCGGGAGGTATGGGGCCAACGTCCTGACTTTC. Residues: CASSFRRIGGRYGANVLTF.

The chain joins TRBV7-9 to TRBJ2-1; 10 nucleotides agree with TRBD2. V trimming: 5 bases; J trimming: 5 bases; junction bases outside the gene matches: 21. The CDR3 is 20 amino acids. CDR1 SEHNR and CDR2 FQNEAQ come from the germline V gene (reference sequence). As DNA, the CDR3 is TGTGCCAGCAGCAGGACCTACCCCACCGGGACTAGCGCTCATAACAATGAGCAGTTCTTC. This sequence encodes CASSRTYPTGTSAHNNEQFF.

This clone appeared a few times. This chain uses TRBV27 with TRBJ2-7; 8 positions agree with TRBD1. This CDR3 comprises 12 residues. Losses at the gene ends were 5 bases for V and 5 bases for J; bases not matched to a gene: 2. CDR1 and CDR2 from the germline V gene are MNHEY and SMNVEV (reference sequence). CDR3 DNA sequence: TGTGCCAGCAGTATGACAGGGGACGAGCAGTACTTC. Residues: CASSMTGDEQYF.

The table lists this clone with a count of one. The chain is built from TRBV2 and TRBJ1-5; TRBD1 matches 7 bases. Losses at the gene ends were 5 bases for V and 6 bases for J; bases not matched to a gene: 7. The length of the CDR3 is 14 residues. From germline, CDR1 is SNHLY and CDR2 FYNNEI. The CDR3 spells CASSLQGISQPQHF. The CDR3 coding sequence is TGTGCCAGCAGTCTACAGGGGATTAGTCAGCCCCAGCATTTT.

This clone was observed a handful of times. This sequence joins TRBV15 and TRBJ2-1; possibly TRBD1 for D (5 bases). Trimming cost V 0 bases and J 8 bases, with 14 bases left between them. Germline CDR1 LNHNV, CDR2 YYDKDF (reference sequence). The CDR3 consists of 15 residues. The CDR3 DNA reads as TGTGCCACCAGCAGAGATTTGGGGCCTGGCGATGAGCAGTTCTTC. Translated: CATSRDLGPGDEQFF. Together with reference TRBV15 and TRBJ2-1, the CDR3 gives the full variable domain: DAMVIQNPRYQVTQFGKPVTLSCSQTLNHNVMYWYQQKSSQAPKLLFHYYDKDFNNEADTPDNFQSRRPNTSFCFLDIRSPGLGDTAMYLCATSRDLGPGDEQFFGPGTRLTVL.

This clone was counted once. The same CDR3 arises from other DNA sequences in this sample as well. The V gene is TRBV9, the J gene TRBJ2-5, with D maybe TRBD1 (5 bases). Trimming removed 3 bases from V and 4 bases from J, with 7 bases in between. CDR3 length: 12 amino acids. Germline lookup yields CDR1 SGDLS and CDR2 YYNGEE. In DNA form, the CDR3 reads TGTGCCAGCAGCGGCCAGGGAGAGACCCAGTACTTC. Protein sequence: CASSGQGETQYF.

Turning to this clone: The DNA is omitted, as the CDR3 cannot be located on it reliably, and the CDR3 follows TCRdb's listing. This chain connects TRBV6-5 to TRBJ2-7; the table assigns TRBD1, which was not confirmed against the DNA. The CDR3 is 15 amino acids in total, end residues counted. Germline assignment: CDR1 MNHEY and CDR2 SVGAGI. The CDR3 sequence is CTSVQGGHSSYEQYF.

The V and J genes are TRBV13 and TRBJ1-2; 7 bases agree with TRBD1. J lost 7 bases, V lost 0 bases, and 5 bases had no gene match. CDR1 PRHDT and CDR2 FYEKMQ come from the germline V gene (reference sequence). The CDR3 runs 14 residues. DNA of the CDR3: TGTGCCAGCAGCTTAGGCCGACAGGGTCCTGGCTACACCTTC. Translated: CASSLGRQGPGYTF.

The V and J genes are TRBV10-3 and TRBJ2-7; 8 nucleotides align to TRBD2. The CDR3 loop spans 13 amino acids. From germline, CDR1 is ENHRY and CDR2 SYGVKD. The junction had 1 base not matched to a gene; V was cut back by 4 bases and J by 2 bases. The CDR3 protein is CAISGGLAYEQYF. CDR3 bases: TGTGCCATCAGTGGGGGACTAGCCTACGAGCAGTACTTC.

This sequence joins TRBV12-3 or TRBV12-4 and TRBJ2-1, with a possible D match to TRBD1 (7 bases). The CDR3 covers 13 residues. Between the trimmed V and J ends, which lost 6 bases and 9 bases, there was a span of 15 bases. DNA for the CDR3: TGTGCCAGCAGATCAGACAGGGAGGCTGAGCAGTTCTTC. This codes for CASRSDREAEQFF.

The CDR3 protein is CASSFGAGEQETQYF. CDR3 sequence (DNA): TGCGCCAGCAGCTTCGGGGCAGGGGAGCAAGAGACCCAGTACTTC. The chain uses TRBV5-1 and TRBJ2-5; D may be TRBD1 (6 bases). Trimming left V 2 bases short and J 2 bases short, with 13 bases between. This CDR3 has 15 residues. Germline assignment: CDR1 SGHRS and CDR2 YFSETQ.

The rearrangement links TRBV5-1 to TRBJ2-5; 7 nucleotides align to TRBD2. V gave up 4 bases and J gave up 5 bases; unmatched junction bases: 11. This CDR3 spans 15 amino acids. Germline loops: CDR1 SGHRS, CDR2 YFSETQ. The CDR3 region is CASSVRSGNGETQYF. The CDR3 DNA reads as TGCGCCAGCAGCGTACGAAGCGGGAACGGGGAGACCCAGTACTTC.